This T cell receptor (beta chain) was obtained from a study of response to subunit inactivated influenza vaccine. Each CDR3 protein gets one entry after TCRdb re-called the RT-PCR reads with MiXCR. The sample holds around 520,000 distinct CDR3 sequences, around 11% seen once. General study findings and limits: It was the authors' suggestion that each seasonal influenza vaccination recruits few new T cells.

This clonotype was observed a handful of times. Its cognate antigen is unknown. The clonotype was recovered from a man in his fifties or sixties who received an inactivated influenza vaccine. The specimen comprised PBMCs from blood, sampled on the day of vaccination.

CDR3 region: CASAIAGPYNEQFF. CDR3 nucleotides: TGCGCCAGCGCTATAGCGGGACCTTACAATGAGCAGTTCTTC. V gene TRBV5-1 combines with J gene TRBJ2-1; 8 bases line up with TRBD2. CDR1 is SGHRS and CDR2 is YFSETQ in the germline V gene. J gave up 4 bases and V 7 bases, and 7 bases lay outside the gene matches. The CDR3 loop spans 14 amino acids.